This T cell receptor (beta chain) is from a study of T-cell memory formation after mild COVID-19 (dated by TCRdb to the early 2020s). With respect to the entire study: Most TCR sequence clusters were specific to one of the two donors. The cohort was made up of two young adult volunteers, one female and one male, who were previously healthy. T-cell clones expanding and contracting after mild COVID-19 in a couple of donors were tracked by longitudinal TCRalpha and TCRbeta repertoire sequencing. General study outcomes and caveats: The study covered only two mild cases, and larger cohorts including severe cases with pre-infection samples were considered necessary. The second-wave clones that peaked on day 37 were not confirmed to be SARS-CoV-2 specific. Contracting CD4+ clones appeared mostly in the CM and EM memory subsets, whereas CD8+ clones were enriched in EMRA. Some responding clones were found in pre-infection memory, which suggests that pre-existing cross-reactive memory T cells took part in the SARS-CoV-2 response. Clones contracting from day 15 to 85 had balanced CD4/CD8 phenotypes, while a second wave expanding from day 15 to 37 was biased towards CD4+.

Its CDR3 holds 12 amino acids, cysteine through phenylalanine. Solely the CDR3 DNA is kept, with 36 bases framed from the first base. The junction carries 11 bases between V and J, which are trimmed by 1 base and 11 bases respectively. For CDR1 and CDR2, the germline V gene lists SGHTA and FQGNSA. Sequencing used an Illumina NovaSeq 6000. TCRalpha and TCRbeta cDNA libraries were built by 5'RACE with constant-segment primers, adding sample barcodes and unique molecular identifiers. RNA was extracted from every sample with Trizol reagent. Library amplification was performed in two PCR steps, and a second sample barcode and Illumina TruSeq adapters were introduced in the second step. The libraries were sequenced on an Illumina NovaSeq using 2 x 150 bp paired-end reads. Under the source paper's analysis protocol: With migec v1.2.7, reads were demultiplexed and then collapsed into UMI-guided consensus sequences. With mixcr v2.1.11, UMI consensuses were aligned to TRA and TRB V and J templates and assembled into clonotypes. Clonotypes were classified as expanded or contracted when called significant by both edgeR and NoisET, with noise models trained on biological replicates. edgeR calls used a false discovery rate-adjusted p below 0.01 and a log2 fold-change threshold of 1. As an exploratory analysis of dynamics, max-normalized trajectories of the 1000 most abundant clonotypes were examined with PCA combined with hierarchical clustering. The CD4 or CD8 phenotype of responding clones was assigned using the separately sequenced CD4+ and CD8+ repertoires. TCRdb ran its own pipeline on the public reads, namely fastp trimming at Q25 and MiXCR clone calling, and kept in-frame beta chains. Rows are combined by CDR3 protein, so each entry shows the most common genes and DNA. TCRdb's processing, not the authors' own work, is the source of the V and J calls. The sample table holds 350,000 or so distinct CDR3 sequences, of which 20% to 25% were seen once. The ten largest make up roughly 21% of the sample.

Ficoll-Paque density gradient centrifugation was used to isolate PBMCs. Note on this clonotype: What this receptor recognizes is not known. Within one base of it there is no much larger clone, and no base qualities were kept.

Recombination linked TRBV7-2 to TRBJ1-1; TRBD1 is possibly the D segment (6 matching bases). The source is a man aged 18 to 29 who had mild COVID-19 (a few samples of this study predate the infection). The sample titles of this study are shuffled in the database, so cell type and time point are left out; the donor was told from shared clones. The source material was PBMCs or a T cell subset sorted from them (not recorded which). The DNA is TGTGCCAGCAGCTTAGAGCCGGGGGCTGCTTTCTTT. Its translation reads: CASSLEPGAAFF.